The rows below give T cell receptor beta chains drawn from one sample of a study of monozygotic twins with inflammatory bowel disease. Following a re-call of the 5' RACE reads, TCRdb has one entry per CDR3 protein and lacks DNA. Seen in this sample are 150,000 or so distinct CDR3 sequences; the ten most common clones hold 1.2%. Input material: blood. The receptors were gathered from a human donor with ulcerative colitis or Crohn's disease, or a healthy co-twin of an affected twin (not recorded which). The CDR3 runs from the conserved cysteine through the conserved F or W. Each record gives: J gene, CDR3 length, V gene, CDR3 protein.

TRBJ2-1,19,TRBV2,CASSDNEGLGSGSYNEQFF
TRBJ1-1,15,TRBV10-2,CASRDRDSMNTEAFF
TRBJ2-6,17,TRBV20-1,CSATQGLAESGANVLTF
TRBJ2-3,14,TRBV7-2,CASSWALSTDTQYF
TRBJ2-7,13,TRBV6-5,CASTRQGVYEQYF
TRBJ1-2,13,TRBV5-1,CASATEAVYGYTF
TRBJ2-1,16,TRBV5-1,CASQPVGGAGYNEQFF
TRBJ1-6,15,TRBV5-4,CASSLSAGVNSPLHF
TRBJ2-3,15,TRBV28,CASTRWGNNPDTQYF
TRBJ2-2,15,TRBV5-1,CASSLYRPNTGELFF
TRBJ2-1,15,TRBV5-1,CASSSAGTGGDEQFF
TRBJ2-3,15,TRBV20-1,CSASTASGNADTQYF
TRBJ2-5,16,TRBV7-9,CASSGWGQGAGETQYF
TRBJ2-2,14,TRBV11-3,CASSLGSFTGELFF
TRBJ2-1,16,TRBV6-2/TRBV6-3,CASSYSGARVGSMQFF
TRBJ2-3,15,TRBV20-1,CSGRELAGSTDTQYF
TRBJ2-1,15,TRBV28,CASSPTSGRANEQFF
TRBJ2-1,13,TRBV19,CASSVGSNNEQFF
TRBJ2-3,15,TRBV20-1,CSAHPGSGSVATQYF
TRBJ2-7,17,TRBV12-3/TRBV12-4,CASSSEPLAGFLSEQYF
TRBJ2-1,15,TRBV4-3,CASSRGLGESNEQFF
TRBJ2-1,15,TRBV5-6,CASSFSGRAYGEQFF
TRBJ2-2,16,TRBV4-2,CASSQDEGHNTGELFF
TRBJ2-1,15,TRBV3-1,CASSSKRAAYNEQFF
TRBJ2-7,15,TRBV4-1,CASSPTLAGVYEQYF
TRBJ1-5,13,TRBV20-1,CSARDLLNQPQHF